This T cell receptor (beta chain) was recovered during a study of shared clonotypes between healthy human individuals. Points from the study as a whole: Unshared clonotypes carried lower generation probabilities than those common to all four donors.

The CDR3 contains 15 residues. Germline-derived CDR1 and CDR2 are MDHEN and SYDVKM. V gave up 3 bases and J gave up 9 bases, with 21 bases separating them. Assay: immunoSEQ multiplex PCR; the TCRdb copy retains only in-frame clones and omits some. Of over 1.4 million clones in the sample, roughly 97% are singletons; the top ten hold about 1%. Note on this clone: Its antigen is unknown.

This TCR derives from a man aged 30-40 years in good health. The chain employs TRBV28 and TRBJ2-7, with D perhaps given as TRBD1 or TRBD2 (5 bases each). The source material was naive CD4+ T cells sorted from blood. Regarding subset: CD45RA+ positively selected. CDR3: CASSLPLWGKEGQYF. The CDR3, as DNA: TGTGCCAGCAGTTTGCCTTTGTGGGGGAAGGAAGGGCAGTACTTC.